Reported below is one T cell receptor (beta chain). Unique molecular identifiers tagged individual cDNA molecules. TCRdb ran MiXCR on the 5' RACE reads and lists one entry per CDR3 protein. The table shows more than 70,000 distinct CDR3 sequences, with around 10% occurring only once. These data come from a study of early T cells in non-severe SARS-CoV-2 infection. Study in general: Bulk RNA isolated from unsorted whole blood underwent sequencing; chains were not paired.

The material was whole blood, obtained at baseline. This TCR came from an adult who was a healthcare worker with PCR-confirmed SARS-CoV-2 infection or an uninfected control (not recorded which).

The CDR3 DNA reads as TGCGCCAGCAGCTTGGGAGGGATTACGATGGCCCAAGAGACCCAGTACTTC. The encoded protein is CASSLGGITMAQETQYF. The V call is TRBV5-1, the J call TRBJ2-5, with D maybe TRBD2 (5 bases). With 0 bases removed from V and 1 base from J, the gap between germline ends came to 16 bases. The CDR3 sequence is 17 residues long. Germline lookup yields CDR1 SGHRS and CDR2 YFSETQ.